This TCR beta chain was sequenced during a study of cytomegalovirus exposure and HLA in healthy donors. Turning to this clone: The antigen is not known.

Germline values: CDR1 MNHEY, CDR2 SMNVEV (reference sequence). V gave up 3 bases and J gave up 5 bases, with 11 bases separating them. The CDR3 extends over 13 amino acids. Overall study findings and caveats: It was taken for granted in presence/absence analyses that sequencing depth across donors was roughly uniform. Being indistinguishable, some V segments were excluded, TRBV6-2 and TRBV6-3 among them. Several of the most significant clusters appeared linked to common viral pathogens, based on a later analysis.

The PCR was carried out with 60 Vbeta primers and 13 Jbeta primers. Assay used: immunoSEQ multiplex PCR; TCRdb lists only in-frame clones, some missing. Of under 200,000 clones listed, around 81% are singletons. The donors comprised healthy bone marrow donors. This rearrangement joins TRBV27 to TRBJ2-7; possibly TRBD1 for D (6 bases). The receptor comes from a man aged 35 to 55 in good health and CMV-seronegative. Source material: PBMCs. The DNA of the CDR3 is TGTGCCAGCAGTTTCAACAGGGTTAACGAGCAGTACTTC. It specifies CASSFNRVNEQYF.